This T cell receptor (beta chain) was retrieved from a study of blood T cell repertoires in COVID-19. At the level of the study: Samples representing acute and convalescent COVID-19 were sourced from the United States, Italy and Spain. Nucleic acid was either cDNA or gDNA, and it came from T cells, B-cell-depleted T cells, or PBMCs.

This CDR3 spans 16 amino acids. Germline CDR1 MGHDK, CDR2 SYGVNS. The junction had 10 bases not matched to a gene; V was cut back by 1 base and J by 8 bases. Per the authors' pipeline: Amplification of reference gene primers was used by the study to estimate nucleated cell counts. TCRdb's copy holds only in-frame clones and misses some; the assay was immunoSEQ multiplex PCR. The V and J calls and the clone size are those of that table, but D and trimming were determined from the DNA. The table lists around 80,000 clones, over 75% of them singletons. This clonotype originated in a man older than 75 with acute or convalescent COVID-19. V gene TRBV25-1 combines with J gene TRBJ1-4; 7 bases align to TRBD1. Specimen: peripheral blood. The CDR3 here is CASSESGEGAREKLFF. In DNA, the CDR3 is TGTGCCAGCAGTGAATCGGGCGAGGGGGCAAGGGAAAAACTGTTTTTT.